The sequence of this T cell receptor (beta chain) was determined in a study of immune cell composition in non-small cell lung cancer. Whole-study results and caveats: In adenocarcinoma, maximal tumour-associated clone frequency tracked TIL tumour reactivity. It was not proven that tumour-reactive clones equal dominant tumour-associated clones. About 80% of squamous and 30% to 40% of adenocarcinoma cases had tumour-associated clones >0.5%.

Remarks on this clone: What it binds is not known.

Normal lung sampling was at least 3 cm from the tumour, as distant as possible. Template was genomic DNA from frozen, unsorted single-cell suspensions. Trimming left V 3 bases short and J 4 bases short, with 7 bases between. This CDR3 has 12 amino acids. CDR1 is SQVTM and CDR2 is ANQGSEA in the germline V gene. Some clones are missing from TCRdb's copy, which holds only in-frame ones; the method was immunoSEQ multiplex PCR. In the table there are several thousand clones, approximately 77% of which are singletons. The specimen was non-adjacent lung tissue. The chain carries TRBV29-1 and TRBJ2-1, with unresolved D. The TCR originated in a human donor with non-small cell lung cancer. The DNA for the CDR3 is TGCAGCGTTGACAGGAGTTACAATGAGCAGTTCTTC. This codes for CSVDRSYNEQFF.